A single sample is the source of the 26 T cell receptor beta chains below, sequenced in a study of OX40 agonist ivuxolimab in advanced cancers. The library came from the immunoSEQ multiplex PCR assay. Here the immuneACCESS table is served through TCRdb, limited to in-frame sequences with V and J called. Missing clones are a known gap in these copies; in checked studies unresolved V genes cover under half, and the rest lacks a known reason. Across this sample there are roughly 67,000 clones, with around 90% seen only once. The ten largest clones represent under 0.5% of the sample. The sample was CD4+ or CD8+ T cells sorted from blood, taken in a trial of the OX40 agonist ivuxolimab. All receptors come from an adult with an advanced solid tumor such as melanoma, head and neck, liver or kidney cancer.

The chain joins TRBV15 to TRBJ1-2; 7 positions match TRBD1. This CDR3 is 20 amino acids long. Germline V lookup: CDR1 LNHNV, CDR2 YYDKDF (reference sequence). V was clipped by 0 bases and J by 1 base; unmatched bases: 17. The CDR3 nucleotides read TGTGCCACCAGCAGAGACCTTCCCGGGACAGCCTCTCTCATTAACTATGGCTACACCTTC. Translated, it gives CATSRDLPGTASLINYGYTF.

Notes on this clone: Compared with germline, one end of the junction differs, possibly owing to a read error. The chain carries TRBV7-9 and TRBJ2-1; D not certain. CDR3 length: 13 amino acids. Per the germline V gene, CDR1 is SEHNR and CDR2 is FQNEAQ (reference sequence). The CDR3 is CASSLGFYNEQFF. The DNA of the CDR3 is TGTGCCAGCAGTTTAGGATTCTACAATGAGCAGTTCTTC.

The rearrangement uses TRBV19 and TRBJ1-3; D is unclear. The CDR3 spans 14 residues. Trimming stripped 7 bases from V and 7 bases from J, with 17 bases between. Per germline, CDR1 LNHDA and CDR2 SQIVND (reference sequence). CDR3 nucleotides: TGTGCCAGTACCGCACATGATAGACGGAACACCATATATTTT. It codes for CASTAHDRRNTIYF.

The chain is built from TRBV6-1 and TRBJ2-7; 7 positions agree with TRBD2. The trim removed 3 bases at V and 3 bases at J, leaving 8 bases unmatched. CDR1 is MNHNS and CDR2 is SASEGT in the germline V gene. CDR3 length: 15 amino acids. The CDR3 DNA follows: TGTGCCAGCAGTGATTTCCCCGGGACTAACTACGAGCAGTACTTC. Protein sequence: CASSDFPGTNYEQYF.

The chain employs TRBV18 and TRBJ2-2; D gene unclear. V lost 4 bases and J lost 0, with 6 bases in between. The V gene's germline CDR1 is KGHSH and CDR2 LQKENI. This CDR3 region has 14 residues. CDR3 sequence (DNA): TGTGCCAGCTCACTACGGACGAACACCGGGGAGCTGTTTTTT. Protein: CASSLRTNTGELFF. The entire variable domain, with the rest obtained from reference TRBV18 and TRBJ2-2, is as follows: NAGVMQNPRHLVRRRGQEARLRCSPMKGHSHVYWYRQLPEEGLKFMVYLQKENIIDESGMPKERFSAEFPKEGPSILRIQQVVRGDSAAYFCASSLRTNTGELFFGEGSRLTVL.

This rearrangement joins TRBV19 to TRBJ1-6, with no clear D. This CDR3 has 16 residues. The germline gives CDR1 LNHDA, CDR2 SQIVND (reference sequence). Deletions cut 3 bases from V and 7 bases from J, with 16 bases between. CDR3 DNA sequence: TGTGCCAGTAGTATTTCCCCGCGGGTGACCAATTCACCCCTCCACTTT. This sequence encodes CASSISPRVTNSPLHF.

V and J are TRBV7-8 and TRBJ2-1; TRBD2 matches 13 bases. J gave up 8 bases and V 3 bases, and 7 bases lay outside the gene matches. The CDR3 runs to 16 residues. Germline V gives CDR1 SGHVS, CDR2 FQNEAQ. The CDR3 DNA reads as TGTGCCAGCAGCTTTCCCGCGACTAGCGGGGGGCATGAGCAGTTCTTC. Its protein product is CASSFPATSGGHEQFF.

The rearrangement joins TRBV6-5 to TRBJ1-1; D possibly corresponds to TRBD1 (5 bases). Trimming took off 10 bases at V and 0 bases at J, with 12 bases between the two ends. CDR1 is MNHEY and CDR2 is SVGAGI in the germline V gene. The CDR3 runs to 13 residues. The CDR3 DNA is TGTGCCATCCGGGGCCCCATGAACACTGAAGCTTTCTTT. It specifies CAIRGPMNTEAFF.

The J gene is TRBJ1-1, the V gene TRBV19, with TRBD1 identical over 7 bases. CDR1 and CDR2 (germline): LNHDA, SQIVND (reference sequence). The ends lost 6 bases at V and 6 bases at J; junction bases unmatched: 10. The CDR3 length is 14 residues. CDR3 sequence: CASSGTVPGAEAFF. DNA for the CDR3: TGTGCCAGTAGCGGGACAGTCCCGGGGGCTGAAGCTTTCTTT.

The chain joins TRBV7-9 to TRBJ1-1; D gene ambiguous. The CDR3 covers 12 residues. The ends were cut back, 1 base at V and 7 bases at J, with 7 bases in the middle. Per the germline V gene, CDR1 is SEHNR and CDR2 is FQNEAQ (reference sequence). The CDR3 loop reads CASSLVVFEAFF. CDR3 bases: TGTGCCAGCAGCTTAGTTGTCTTTGAAGCTTTCTTT.

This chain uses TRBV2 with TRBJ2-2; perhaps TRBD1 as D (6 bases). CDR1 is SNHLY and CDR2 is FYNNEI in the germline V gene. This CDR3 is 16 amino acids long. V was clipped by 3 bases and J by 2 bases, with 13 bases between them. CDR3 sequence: CASSEAGQKNTGELFF. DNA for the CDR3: TGTGCCAGCAGTGAGGCCGGACAGAAAAACACCGGGGAGCTGTTTTTT.

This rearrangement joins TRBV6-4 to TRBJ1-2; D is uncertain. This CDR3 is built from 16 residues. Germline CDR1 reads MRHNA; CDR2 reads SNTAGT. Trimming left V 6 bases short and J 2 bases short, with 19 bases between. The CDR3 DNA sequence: TGTGCCAGCAGCGCGAACCCGGGAGAAAGAAACTATGGCTACACCTTC. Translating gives CASSANPGERNYGYTF.

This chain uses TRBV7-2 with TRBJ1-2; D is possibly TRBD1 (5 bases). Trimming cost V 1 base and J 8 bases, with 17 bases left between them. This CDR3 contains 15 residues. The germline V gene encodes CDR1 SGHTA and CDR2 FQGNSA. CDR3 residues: CASSLGVGGAGGYTF. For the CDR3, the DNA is TGTGCCAGCAGCTTAGGGGTCGGAGGGGCGGGAGGCTACACCTTC.

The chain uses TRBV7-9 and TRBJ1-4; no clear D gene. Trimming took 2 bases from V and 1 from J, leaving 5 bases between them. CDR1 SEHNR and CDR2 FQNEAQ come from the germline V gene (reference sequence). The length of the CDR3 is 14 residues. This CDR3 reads CASSLKGTNEKLFF. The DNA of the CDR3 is TGTGCCAGCAGCTTAAAGGGAACTAATGAAAAACTGTTTTTT.

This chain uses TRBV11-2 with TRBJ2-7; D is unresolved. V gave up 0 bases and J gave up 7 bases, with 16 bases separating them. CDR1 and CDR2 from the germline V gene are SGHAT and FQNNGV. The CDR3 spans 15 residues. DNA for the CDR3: TGTGCCAGCAGCTTAGATGGAACGAGTGATCGGGAGCAGTACTTC. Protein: CASSLDGTSDREQYF.

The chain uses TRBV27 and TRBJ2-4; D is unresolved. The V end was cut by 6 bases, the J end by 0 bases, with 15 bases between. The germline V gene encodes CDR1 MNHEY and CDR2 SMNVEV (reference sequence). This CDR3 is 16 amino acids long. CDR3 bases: TGTGCCAGCAGCACCGGGCCCCAGCTAGCCAAAAACATTCAGTACTTC. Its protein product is CASSTGPQLAKNIQYF.

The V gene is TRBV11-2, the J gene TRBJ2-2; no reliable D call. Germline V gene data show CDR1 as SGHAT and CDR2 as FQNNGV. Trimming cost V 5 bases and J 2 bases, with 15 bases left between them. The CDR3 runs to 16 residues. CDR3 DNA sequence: TGTGCCAGCAGCCTTTCCCCCGGGCCCAACACCGGGGAGCTGTTTTTT. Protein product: CASSLSPGPNTGELFF.

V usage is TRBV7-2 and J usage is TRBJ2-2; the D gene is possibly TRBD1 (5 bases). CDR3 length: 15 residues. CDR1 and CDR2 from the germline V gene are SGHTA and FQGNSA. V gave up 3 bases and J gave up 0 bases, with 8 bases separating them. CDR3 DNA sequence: TGTGCCAGCAGCTTTCGACAGACGAACACCGGGGAGCTGTTTTTT. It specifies CASSFRQTNTGELFF.

The CDR3 protein is CASSPPWIREGEAFF. In nucleotides, the CDR3 is TGTGCCAGCTCACCACCATGGATAAGAGAGGGTGAAGCTTTCTTT. This chain uses TRBV18 with TRBJ1-1; unclear D gene. The CDR3 is 15 amino acids. V was trimmed by 0 bases and J by 7 bases, leaving 15 bases between them. The V gene's germline CDR1 is KGHSH and CDR2 LQKENI.

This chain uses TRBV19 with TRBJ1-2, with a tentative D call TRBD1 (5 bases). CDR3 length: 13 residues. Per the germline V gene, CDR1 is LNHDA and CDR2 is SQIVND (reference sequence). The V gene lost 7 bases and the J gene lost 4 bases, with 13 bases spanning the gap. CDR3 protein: CASTMGQLYGYTF. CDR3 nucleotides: TGTGCCAGTACGATGGGGCAGCTCTATGGCTACACCTTC.

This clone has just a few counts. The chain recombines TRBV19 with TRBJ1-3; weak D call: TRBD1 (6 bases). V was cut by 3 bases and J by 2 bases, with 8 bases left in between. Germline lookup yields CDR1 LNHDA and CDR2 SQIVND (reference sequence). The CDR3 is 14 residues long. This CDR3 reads CASSIQGTGNTIYF. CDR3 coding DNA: TGTGCCAGTAGTATCCAGGGGACTGGAAACACCATATATTTT.

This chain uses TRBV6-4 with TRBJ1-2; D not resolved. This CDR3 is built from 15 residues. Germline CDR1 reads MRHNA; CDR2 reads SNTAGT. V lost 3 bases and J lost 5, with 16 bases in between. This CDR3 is CASSDGRGDEYGYTF. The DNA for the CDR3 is TGTGCCAGCAGTGATGGCCGGGGTGATGAGTATGGCTACACCTTC.

The CDR3 spells CASRPRDRGDIQYF. CDR3 DNA sequence: TGTGCCAGCAGGCCACGGGACAGGGGTGACATTCAGTACTTC. The chain is built from TRBV11-1 and TRBJ2-4, with 10 positions matching TRBD1. This CDR3 is built from 14 residues. Per the germline V gene, CDR1 is SGHAT and CDR2 is FQDESV (reference sequence). The V and J ends lost 6 bases and 8 bases, in that order; junction bases with no gene match: 7. Full variable domain (missing parts from reference TRBV11-1 and TRBJ2-4): EAEVAQSPRYKITEKSQAVAFWCDPISGHATLYWYRQILGQGPELLVQFQDESVVDDSQLPKDRFSAERLKGVDSTLKIQPAELGDSAMYLCASRPRDRGDIQYFGAGTRLSVL.

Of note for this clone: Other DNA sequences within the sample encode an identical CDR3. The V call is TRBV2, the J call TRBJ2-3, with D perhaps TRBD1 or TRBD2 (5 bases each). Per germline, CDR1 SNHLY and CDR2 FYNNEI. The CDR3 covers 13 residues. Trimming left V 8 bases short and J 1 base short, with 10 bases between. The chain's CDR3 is CASFRDRTDTQYF. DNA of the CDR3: TGTGCCAGCTTCAGGGACCGCACAGATACGCAGTATTTT.

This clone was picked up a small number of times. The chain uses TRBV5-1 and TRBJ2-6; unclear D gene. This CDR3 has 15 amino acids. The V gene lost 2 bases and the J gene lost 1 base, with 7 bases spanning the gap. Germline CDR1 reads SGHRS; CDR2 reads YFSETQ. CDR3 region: CASSFKASGANVLTF. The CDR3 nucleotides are TGCGCCAGCAGCTTTAAGGCTTCTGGGGCCAACGTCCTGACTTTC.

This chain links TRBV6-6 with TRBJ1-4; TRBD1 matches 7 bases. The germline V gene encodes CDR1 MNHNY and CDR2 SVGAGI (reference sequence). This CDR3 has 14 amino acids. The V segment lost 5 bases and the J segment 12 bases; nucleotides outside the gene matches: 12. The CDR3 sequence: CASSTTGQFLQLFF. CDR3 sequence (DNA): TGTGCCAGCAGTACAACGGGACAGTTCTTACAACTGTTTTTT.